The sequence of this T cell receptor beta chain was determined in a study of cytomegalovirus exposure and HLA in healthy donors. General observations from the study: Most TCR sequences were seen very rarely across donors, but some public TCRs occurred in many. In the approximately 130 validation repertoires, a later analysis found that first-cohort TCR clusters tended to co-occur.

In germline, CDR1 is MNHEY, CDR2 SMNVEV (reference sequence). This CDR3 has 18 amino acids. V was pared by 6 bases and J by 4 bases, with 16 bases of the junction left unmatched. TCRdb's table, derived via immunoSEQ multiplex PCR, lists solely in-frame clones and lacks some. The sample contains 50,000 or so clones, just under 95% of which appear only once. The donors were members of the validation cohort comprising roughly 130 subjects, separate from the roughly 690-subject first cohort. With respect to this clone: Its cognate antigen is unknown.

The clonotype comes from a man aged 18-30 years in good health and CMV-seronegative. Sequenced: PBMCs. The chain links TRBV27 to TRBJ2-3; 10 bases align to TRBD1. CDR3 amino acids: CASSLHPKTGGRADTQYF. The DNA for the CDR3 is TGTGCCAGCAGCCTCCATCCCAAGACAGGGGGCAGGGCAGATACGCAGTATTTT.